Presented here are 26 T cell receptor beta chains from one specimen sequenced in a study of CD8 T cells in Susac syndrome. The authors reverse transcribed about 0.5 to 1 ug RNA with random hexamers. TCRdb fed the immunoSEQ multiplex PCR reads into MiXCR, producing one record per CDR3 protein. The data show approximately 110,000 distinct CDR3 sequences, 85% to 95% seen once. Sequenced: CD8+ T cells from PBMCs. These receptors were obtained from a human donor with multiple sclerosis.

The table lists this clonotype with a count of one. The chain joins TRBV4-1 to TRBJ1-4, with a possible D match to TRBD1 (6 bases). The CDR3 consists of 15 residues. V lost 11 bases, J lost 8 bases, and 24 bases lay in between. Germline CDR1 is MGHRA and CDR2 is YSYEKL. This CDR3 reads CAGPPTAEGDEKLFF. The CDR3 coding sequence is TGCGCCGGACCACCGACGGCCGAGGGGGACGAAAAACTGTTTTTT.

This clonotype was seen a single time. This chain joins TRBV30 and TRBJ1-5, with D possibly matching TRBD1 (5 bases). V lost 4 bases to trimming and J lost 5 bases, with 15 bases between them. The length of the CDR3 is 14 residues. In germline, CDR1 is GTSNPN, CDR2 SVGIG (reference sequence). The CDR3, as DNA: TGTGCCTGGACGCCTGGGCAGGGCCATCAGCCCCAGCATTTT. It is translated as CAWTPGQGHQPQHF.

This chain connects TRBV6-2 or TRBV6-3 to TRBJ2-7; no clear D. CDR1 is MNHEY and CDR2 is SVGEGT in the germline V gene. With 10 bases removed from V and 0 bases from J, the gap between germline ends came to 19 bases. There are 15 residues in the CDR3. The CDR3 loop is CAIPAVGPSSYEQYV. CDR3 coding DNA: TGTGCCATCCCGGCCGTTGGGCCGAGCTCCTACGAGCAGTACGTC.

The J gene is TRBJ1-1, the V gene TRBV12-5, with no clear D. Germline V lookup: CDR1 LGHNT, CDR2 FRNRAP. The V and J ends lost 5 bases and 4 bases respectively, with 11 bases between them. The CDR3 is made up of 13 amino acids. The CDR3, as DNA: TGTGCTAGTGGTCCCGGGGTTTCCACTGAAGCTTTCTTT. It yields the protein CASGPGVSTEAFF.

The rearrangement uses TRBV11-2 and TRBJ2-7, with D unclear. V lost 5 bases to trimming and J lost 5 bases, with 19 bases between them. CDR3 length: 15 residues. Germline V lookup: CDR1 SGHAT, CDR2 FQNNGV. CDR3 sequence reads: CASSLSPGFRDEQYF. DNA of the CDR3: TGTGCCAGCAGCCTTTCCCCGGGTTTCCGGGACGAGCAGTACTTC.

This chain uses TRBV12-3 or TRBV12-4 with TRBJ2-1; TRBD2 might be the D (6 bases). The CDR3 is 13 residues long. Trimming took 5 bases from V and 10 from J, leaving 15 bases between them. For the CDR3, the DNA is TGTGCCAGCAGTCTCCTAGCGACACGGGAGCAGTTCTTC. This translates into CASSLLATREQFF.

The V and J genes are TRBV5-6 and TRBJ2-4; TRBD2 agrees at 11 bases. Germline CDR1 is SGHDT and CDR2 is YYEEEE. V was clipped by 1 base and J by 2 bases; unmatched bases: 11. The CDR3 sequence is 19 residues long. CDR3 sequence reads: CASSLFGSGGAGTKNIQYF. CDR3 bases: TGTGCCAGCAGCTTGTTTGGTAGCGGGGGGGCCGGGACCAAAAACATTCAGTACTTC.

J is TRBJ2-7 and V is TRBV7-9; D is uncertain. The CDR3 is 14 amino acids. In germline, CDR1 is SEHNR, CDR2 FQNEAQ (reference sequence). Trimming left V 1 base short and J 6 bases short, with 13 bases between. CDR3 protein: CASSLVPRTPEQYF. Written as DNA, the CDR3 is TGTGCCAGCAGCTTAGTCCCCAGGACCCCCGAGCAGTACTTC.

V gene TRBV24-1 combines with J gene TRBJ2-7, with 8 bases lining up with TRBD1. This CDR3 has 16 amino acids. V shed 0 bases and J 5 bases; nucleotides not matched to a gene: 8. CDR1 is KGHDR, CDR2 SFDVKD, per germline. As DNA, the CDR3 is TGTGCCACCAGTGATTTGGGCAGGGGGCGAGTTGACGAGCAGTACGTC. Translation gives CATSDLGRGRVDEQYV.

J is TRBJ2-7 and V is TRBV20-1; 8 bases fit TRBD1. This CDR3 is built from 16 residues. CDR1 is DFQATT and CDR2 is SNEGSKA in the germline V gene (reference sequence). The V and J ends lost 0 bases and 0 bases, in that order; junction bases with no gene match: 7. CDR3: CSAREGQAYYSYEQYF. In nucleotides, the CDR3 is TGCAGTGCTAGAGAGGGACAGGCCTACTACTCCTACGAGCAGTACTTC.

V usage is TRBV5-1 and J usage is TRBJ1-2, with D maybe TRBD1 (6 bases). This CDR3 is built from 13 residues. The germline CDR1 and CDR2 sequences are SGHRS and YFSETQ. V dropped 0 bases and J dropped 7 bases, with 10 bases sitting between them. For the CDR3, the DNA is TGCGCCAGCAGCTTGGGCAGGGGCGGTGGCTACACCTTC. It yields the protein CASSLGRGGGYTF.

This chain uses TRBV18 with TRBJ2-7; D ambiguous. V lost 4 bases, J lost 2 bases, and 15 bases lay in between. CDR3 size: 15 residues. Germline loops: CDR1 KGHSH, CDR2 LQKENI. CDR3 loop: CASSRTTSAPYEQYV. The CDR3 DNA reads TGTGCCAGCTCACGAACGACTTCCGCTCCCTACGAGCAGTACGTC.

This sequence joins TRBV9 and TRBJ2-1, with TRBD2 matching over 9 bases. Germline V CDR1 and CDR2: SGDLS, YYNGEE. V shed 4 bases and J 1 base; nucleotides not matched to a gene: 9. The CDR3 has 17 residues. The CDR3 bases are TGTGCCAGCAGCCGCTTACGGCGGGAGGGTTCCTACAATGAGCAGTTCTTC. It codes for CASSRLRREGSYNEQFF.

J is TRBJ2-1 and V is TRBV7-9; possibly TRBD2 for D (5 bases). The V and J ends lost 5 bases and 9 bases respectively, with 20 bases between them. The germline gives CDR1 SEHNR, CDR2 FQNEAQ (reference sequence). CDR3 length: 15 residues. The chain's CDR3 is CASSLPGNQVGEQFF. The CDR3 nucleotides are TGTGCCAGCAGCCTACCCGGGAATCAGGTGGGTGAGCAGTTCTTC.

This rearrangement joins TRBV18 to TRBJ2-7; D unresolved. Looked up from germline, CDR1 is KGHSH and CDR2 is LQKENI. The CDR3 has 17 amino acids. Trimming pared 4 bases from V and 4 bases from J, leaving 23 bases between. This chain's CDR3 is CASSLKLTALTPYEQYV. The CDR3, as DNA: TGTGCCAGCTCACTAAAACTTACAGCGCTTACTCCGTACGAGCAGTACGTC.

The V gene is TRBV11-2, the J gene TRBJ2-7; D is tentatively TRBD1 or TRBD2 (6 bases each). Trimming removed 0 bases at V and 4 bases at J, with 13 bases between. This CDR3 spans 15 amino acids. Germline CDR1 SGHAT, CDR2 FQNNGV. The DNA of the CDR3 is TGTGCCAGCAGCTTAGATGTGCAGGGGAGGTACGAGCAGTACTTC. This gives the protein CASSLDVQGRYEQYF.

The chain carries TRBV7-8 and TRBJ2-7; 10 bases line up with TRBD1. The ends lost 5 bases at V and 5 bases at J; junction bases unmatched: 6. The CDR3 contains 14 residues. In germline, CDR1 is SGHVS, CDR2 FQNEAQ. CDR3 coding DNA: TGTGCCAGCAGCATCGGGACAGGGGCGGACGAGCAGTACGTC. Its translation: CASSIGTGADEQYV.

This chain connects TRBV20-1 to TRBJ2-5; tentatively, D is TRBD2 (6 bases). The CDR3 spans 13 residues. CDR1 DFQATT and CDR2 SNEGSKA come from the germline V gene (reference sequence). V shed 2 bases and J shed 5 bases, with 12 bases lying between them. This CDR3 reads CSARSSGRETQYF. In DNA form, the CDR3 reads TGCAGTGCTAGATCCTCTGGGAGGGAGACCCAGTACTTC.

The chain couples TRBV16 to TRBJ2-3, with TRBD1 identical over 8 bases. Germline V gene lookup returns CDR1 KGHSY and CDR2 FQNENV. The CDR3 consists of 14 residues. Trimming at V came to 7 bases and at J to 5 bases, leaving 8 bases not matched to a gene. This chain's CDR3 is CASTRRTGKDTQYF. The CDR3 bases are TGTGCCAGCACTCGAAGGACAGGGAAAGATACGCAGTATTTT.

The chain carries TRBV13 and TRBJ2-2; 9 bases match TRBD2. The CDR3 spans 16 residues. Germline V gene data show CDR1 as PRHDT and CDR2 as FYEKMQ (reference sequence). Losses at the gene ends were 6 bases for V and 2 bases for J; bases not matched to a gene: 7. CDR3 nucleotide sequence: TGTGCCAGCAGTAAGGATAGCGGGAGAAACACCGGGGAGCTGTTTTTT. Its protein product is CASSKDSGRNTGELFF.

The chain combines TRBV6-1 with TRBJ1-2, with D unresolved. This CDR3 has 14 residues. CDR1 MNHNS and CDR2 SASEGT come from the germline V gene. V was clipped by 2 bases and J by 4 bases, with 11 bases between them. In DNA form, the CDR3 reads TGTGCCAGCAGTGAAAAGGGCAGTTTCTATGGCTACACCTTC. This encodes CASSEKGSFYGYTF.

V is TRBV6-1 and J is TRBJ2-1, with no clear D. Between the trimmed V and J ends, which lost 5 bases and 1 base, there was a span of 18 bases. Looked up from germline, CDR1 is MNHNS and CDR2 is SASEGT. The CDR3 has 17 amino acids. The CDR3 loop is CASSLGFVVSSYNEQFF. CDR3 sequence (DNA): TGTGCCAGCAGTCTGGGCTTCGTGGTGAGTTCCTACAATGAGCAGTTCTTC.

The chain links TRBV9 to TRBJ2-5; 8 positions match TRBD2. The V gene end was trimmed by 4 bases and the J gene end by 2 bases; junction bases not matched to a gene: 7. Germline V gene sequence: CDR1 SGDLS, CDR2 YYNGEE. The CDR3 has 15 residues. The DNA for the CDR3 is TGTGCCAGCAGCCCCGGGGGGGGGTTACAAGAGACCCAGTACTTC. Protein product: CASSPGGGLQETQYF.

The DNA of the CDR3 is TGTGCCAGTAGTAGCCCATTCGCGAACACCGGGGAGCTGTTTTTT. The encoded protein is CASSSPFANTGELFF. V is TRBV19 and J is TRBJ2-2, with D unclear. This CDR3 comprises 15 residues. Germline V CDR1 and CDR2: LNHDA, SQIVND (reference sequence). V was shortened by 4 bases and J by 0 bases, with 9 bases between the two germline ends.

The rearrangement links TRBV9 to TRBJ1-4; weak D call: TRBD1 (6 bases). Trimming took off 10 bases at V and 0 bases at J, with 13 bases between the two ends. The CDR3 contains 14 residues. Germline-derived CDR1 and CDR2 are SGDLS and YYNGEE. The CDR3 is CACIGTTTNEKLFF. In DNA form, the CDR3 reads TGTGCCTGTATTGGGACAACAACTAATGAAAAACTGTTTTTT.

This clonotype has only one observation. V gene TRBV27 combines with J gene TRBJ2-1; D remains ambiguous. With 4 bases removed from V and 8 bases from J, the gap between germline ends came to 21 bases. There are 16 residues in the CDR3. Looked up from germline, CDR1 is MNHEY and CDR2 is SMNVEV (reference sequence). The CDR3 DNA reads TGTGCCAGCAGTTCCAAACGCCATATAGAAGGCTATGAGCAGTTCTTC. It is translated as CASSSKRHIEGYEQFF.